The T cell receptor (beta chain) under discussion was sequenced for a study of T cells in Graves' hyperthyroidism and ophthalmopathy. This clonotype was seen many times. Its target is not known. V was pared by 6 bases and J by 0 bases, with 11 bases between. The CDR3 consists of 14 residues. The germline gives CDR1 MGHDK, CDR2 SYGVNS. Calling Graves' hyperthyroidism stable meant ophthalmopathy did not progress within 18 months. Study outcomes and limitations: Most expanded thyroid clonotypes above 0.001 also appeared in blood.

RNA transcripts provided the source from which TCR beta CDR3 regions were amplified. In the first-round RT-PCR of the TCR CDR3, the HTBI primer set was used. TCRdb analysed the multiplex PCR reads with MiXCR anew, one entry per CDR3 protein. This sample has about 560,000 distinct CDR3 sequences; around 15% occur once, and the top ten carry around 13%. Sequencing used blood. The sequence was collected from a woman aged 40 to 50 with Graves' hyperthyroidism. This chain links TRBV25-1 with TRBJ2-5; D remains unclear. The CDR3 spells CASRGTQYQETQYF. The DNA of the CDR3 is TGTGCCAGCAGGGGAACACAGTACCAAGAGACCCAGTACTTC.